Each of the 27 T cell receptor beta chains below was sequenced from the same sample in a study of blood T cell repertoires in COVID-19 (dated by TCRdb to about 2020). The library was produced with the immunoSEQ multiplex PCR assay. The clones in this table, taken by TCRdb from immuneACCESS, are in-frame only. Not every clone is retained; where verified, under half of the shortfall comes from an unresolved V gene, and the cause of the rest is unknown. The table for this sample lists 200,000 to 250,000 clones; approximately 90% of them were counted only once. The top ten clonotypes cover around 0.8% of the sample. The sample consisted of PBMCs or T cells enriched from blood (not recorded which). These TCRs come from a man aged 50 to 59 who had been exposed to COVID-19.

The chain recombines TRBV11-2 with TRBJ1-1, with D tentatively TRBD1 (5 bases). The CDR3 has 15 amino acids. From germline, CDR1 is SGHAT and CDR2 FQNNGV. The germline V and J ends were trimmed by 7 bases and 0 bases, with 15 bases remaining between them. Written as DNA, the CDR3 is TGTGCCAGCATGGACCCGGGGGAAATGAACACTGAAGCTTTCTTT. This encodes CASMDPGEMNTEAFF.

The chain links TRBV18 to TRBJ2-1; 9 bases line up with TRBD2. The germline V gene encodes CDR1 KGHSH and CDR2 LQKENI. The length of the CDR3 is 16 residues. The V segment lost 6 bases and the J segment 1 base; nucleotides outside the gene matches: 7. DNA of the CDR3: TGTGCCAGCTCGCAAGAGCGGGGGGCTTCCTACAATGAGCAGTTCTTC. This translates into CASSQERGASYNEQFF.

The chain joins TRBV6-1 to TRBJ2-7, with D perhaps TRBD1 (5 bases). Germline V lookup: CDR1 MNHNS, CDR2 SASEGT. Trimming pared 4 bases from V and 6 bases from J, leaving 22 bases between. The CDR3 spans 16 residues. DNA of the CDR3: TGTGCCAGCAGTGCACCAGGGAAGATAGGGCTCTTCGAGCAGTACTTC. This gives the protein CASSAPGKIGLFEQYF.

V usage is TRBV5-1 and J usage is TRBJ1-6, with 7 nucleotides matching TRBD1. The CDR3 consists of 18 residues. The germline CDR1 and CDR2 sequences are SGHRS and YFSETQ. Germline trimming cut 4 bases from V and 0 bases from J; bases unmatched to any gene: 10. The CDR3 spells CASSPKTGVGSYNSPLHF. CDR3 nucleotides: TGCGCCAGCAGCCCGAAAACAGGGGTCGGCTCCTATAATTCACCCCTCCACTTT.

The V call is TRBV5-1, the J call TRBJ2-2; D gene ambiguous. This CDR3 contains 14 residues. Germline CDR1 reads SGHRS; CDR2 reads YFSETQ. V lost 0 bases and J 5 bases, leaving 8 bases between the germline ends. This chain's CDR3 is CASSLERRTGELFF. The CDR3 nucleotides are TGCGCCAGCAGCTTGGAACGGCGGACCGGGGAGCTGTTTTTT.

The chain uses TRBV5-6 and TRBJ1-2; D perhaps matches TRBD1 (6 bases). V was trimmed by 1 base and J by 3 bases, leaving 10 bases between them. This CDR3 has 14 residues. CDR1 and CDR2 (germline): SGHDT, YYEEEE. CDR3 in amino acids: CASSLWGGYYGYTF. CDR3 nucleotides: TGTGCCAGCAGCTTGTGGGGGGGCTACTATGGCTACACCTTC.

The chain recombines TRBV2 with TRBJ2-5; a weak D match, TRBD1 (6 bases). Trimming removed 3 bases from V and 7 bases from J, with 12 bases in between. The CDR3 runs to 13 residues. CDR1 is SNHLY and CDR2 is FYNNEI in the germline V gene. DNA for the CDR3: TGTGCCAGCAGTGAGGTTTCCAGGGGGACCCAGTACTTC. Translation gives CASSEVSRGTQYF. The full variable domain, with the rest looked up from reference TRBV2 and TRBJ2-5, is EPEVTQTPSHQVTQMGQEVILRCVPISNHLYFYWYRQILGQKVEFLVSFYNNEISEKSEIFDDQFSVERPDGSNFTLKIRSTKLEDSAMYFCASSEVSRGTQYFGPGTRLLVL.

The chain joins TRBV6-2 or TRBV6-3 to TRBJ1-2; 10 positions agree with TRBD1. Germline values: CDR1 MNHEY, CDR2 SVGEGT. This CDR3 region has 14 residues. J gave up 2 bases and V 6 bases, and 3 bases lay outside the gene matches. CDR3 nucleotides: TGTGCCAGCAGCCGGACAGGGGGGAACTATGGCTACACCTTC. Its protein is CASSRTGGNYGYTF.

V and J are TRBV27 and TRBJ2-1; 7 bases agree with TRBD2. Germline V gene lookup returns CDR1 MNHEY and CDR2 SMNVEV (reference sequence). This CDR3 contains 12 residues. The junction had 2 bases not matched to a gene; V was cut back by 6 bases and J by 6 bases. CDR3 DNA sequence: TGTGCCAGCAGGAGCGGGACCAATGAGCAGTTCTTC. Amino acid sequence: CASRSGTNEQFF.

This chain uses TRBV5-1 with TRBJ2-2; D perhaps matches TRBD1 (5 bases). CDR1 is SGHRS and CDR2 is YFSETQ in the germline V gene. Trimming shortened V by 3 bases and J by 5 bases, and 11 bases separated the two germline ends. There are 14 residues in the CDR3. CDR3 amino acids: CASSSDRSTGELFF. CDR3 coding DNA: TGCGCCAGCAGCTCCGACAGATCTACCGGGGAGCTGTTTTTT.

This clone has more than one count but fewer than ten. The rearrangement joins TRBV6-2 or TRBV6-3 to TRBJ1-5; 7 bases align to TRBD1. The CDR3 consists of 18 residues. Germline V gene data show CDR1 as MNHEY and CDR2 as SVGEGT. Losses at the gene ends were 2 bases for V and 0 bases for J; bases not matched to a gene: 10. CDR3 protein: CASSYPRGTDYSNQPQHF. The CDR3 DNA reads TGTGCCAGCAGTTACCCCCGTGGGACAGATTATAGCAATCAGCCCCAGCATTTT.

This clone was found once. The chain carries TRBV2 and TRBJ1-4; no firm D call. The CDR3 has 16 amino acids. Trimming took off 5 bases at V and 4 bases at J, with 17 bases between the two ends. Germline V gene sequence: CDR1 SNHLY, CDR2 FYNNEI. The CDR3 bases are TGTGCCAGCAGTACCGGGGAGGCAGTCTTTAATGAAAAACTGTTTTTT. Amino acids: CASSTGEAVFNEKLFF. The full variable domain, completed using reference TRBV2 and TRBJ1-4, is EPEVTQTPSHQVTQMGQEVILRCVPISNHLYFYWYRQILGQKVEFLVSFYNNEISEKSEIFDDQFSVERPDGSNFTLKIRSTKLEDSAMYFCASSTGEAVFNEKLFFGSGTQLSVL.

For this clone: This CDR3 is also generated by other DNA sequences in the sample. The J gene is TRBJ1-2, the V gene TRBV28; D is unclear. The V end lost 5 bases, the J end lost 5 bases, and 9 bases lay between the germline ends. The V gene's germline CDR1 is MDHEN and CDR2 SYDVKM. CDR3 length: 12 residues. The DNA for the CDR3 is TGTGCCAGCAGTCTCCGCCTATATGGCTACACCTTC. Amino acid sequence: CASSLRLYGYTF.

The CDR3 region has the DNA TGCGCCAGCAGCCCCCTTCAGCGGGTCACCGGGGAGCTGTTTTTT. Amino acid sequence: CASSPLQRVTGELFF. This chain connects TRBV4-1 to TRBJ2-2, with TRBD2 as a possible D gene (6 bases). Germline V gene sequence: CDR1 MGHRA, CDR2 YSYEKL. V was cut by 4 bases and J by 4 bases, with 13 bases left in between. The CDR3 runs 15 residues.

This chain connects TRBV6-5 to TRBJ2-6, with D unresolved. The germline V and J ends were trimmed by 10 bases and 0 bases, with 10 bases remaining between them. This CDR3 is 14 amino acids long. Germline assignment: CDR1 MNHEY and CDR2 SVGAGI. The CDR3 nucleotides are TGTGCCACCACAACCCCCTCTGGGGCCAACGTCCTGACTTTC. Its translation is CATTTPSGANVLTF.

The V and J genes are TRBV10-2 and TRBJ2-1; TRBD2 matches at 8 bases. The CDR3 spans 15 residues. Per germline, CDR1 WSHSY and CDR2 SAAADI. V was pared by 2 bases and J by 4 bases, with 4 bases of the junction left unmatched. The CDR3 reads CASSEVGGVYNEQFF. In nucleotides, the CDR3 is TGCGCCAGCAGTGAGGTCGGGGGGGTTTACAATGAGCAGTTCTTC.

The V gene is TRBV5-4, the J gene TRBJ1-4; TRBD1 matches at 7 bases. V was clipped by 0 bases and J by 6 bases; unmatched bases: 2. The CDR3 is 14 residues long. Germline CDR1 and CDR2: SGHNT and YYREEE (reference sequence). CDR3 nucleotides: TGTGCCAGCAGCTTGGAAGGGACAGATGAAAAACTGTTTTTT. Amino acid sequence: CASSLEGTDEKLFF.

This sequence joins TRBV15 and TRBJ2-1, with D perhaps TRBD1 (6 bases). The CDR3 is made up of 18 amino acids. V was clipped by 3 bases and J by 0 bases, with 18 bases between them. Germline V gene sequence: CDR1 LNHNV, CDR2 YYDKDF (reference sequence). DNA of the CDR3: TGTGCCACCAGCAGGGAACCTGGGACACCCAGCTCCTACAATGAGCAGTTCTTC. As protein: CATSREPGTPSSYNEQFF.

DNA for the CDR3: TGTGCCAGCAGCCGGGGGAGAAGTAATGAAAAACTGTTTTTT. Translated, it gives CASSRGRSNEKLFF. The chain combines TRBV11-2 with TRBJ1-4, with TRBD1 as a possible D gene (5 bases). In germline, CDR1 is SGHAT, CDR2 FQNNGV. The CDR3 is 14 residues long. With 5 bases removed from V and 4 bases from J, the gap between germline ends came to 11 bases. Based on the CDR3 plus reference TRBV11-2 and TRBJ1-4, the full variable domain is EAGVAQSPRYKIIEKRQSVAFWCNPISGHATLYWYQQILGQGPKLLIQFQNNGVVDDSQLPKDRFSAERLKGVDSTLKIQPAKLEDSAVYLCASSRGRSNEKLFFGSGTQLSVL.

As for this clone: Other DNA variants within this sample encode the same CDR3. The V call is TRBV10-3, the J call TRBJ2-2; TRBD1 matches 11 bases. This CDR3 has 15 amino acids. J was trimmed by 3 bases and V by 5 bases; bases with no gene match: 2. CDR1 ENHRY and CDR2 SYGVKD come from the germline V gene. The CDR3 protein is CAISSGQGDTGELFF. The DNA for the CDR3 is TGTGCCATCAGTTCGGGACAGGGGGACACCGGGGAGCTGTTTTTT.

The V call is TRBV6-1, the J call TRBJ1-2; 7 bases map to TRBD1. Germline lookup yields CDR1 MNHNS and CDR2 SASEGT. The V segment lost 0 bases and the J segment 7 bases; nucleotides outside the gene matches: 8. The CDR3 is 15 residues long. CDR3 in DNA: TGTGCCAGCAGTGAAGCGGAGGGGGCGTTGGGTGGCTACACCTTC. Protein product: CASSEAEGALGGYTF.

This sequence joins TRBV7-9 and TRBJ1-2, with D perhaps TRBD1 (6 bases). Germline CDR1 and CDR2: SEHNR and FQNEAQ (reference sequence). This CDR3 contains 15 residues. The V end was cut by 5 bases, the J end by 8 bases, with 21 bases between. CDR3 sequence (DNA): TGTGCCAGCAGCCCACATGGGACACTGAAGCAAGGCTACACCTTC. Amino acid sequence: CASSPHGTLKQGYTF.

This chain uses TRBV5-1 with TRBJ2-3, with D uncertain. The V gene's germline CDR1 is SGHRS and CDR2 YFSETQ. The V end was cut by 3 bases, the J end by 6 bases, with 11 bases between. CDR3 size: 13 residues. The CDR3: CASSSQIQDTQYF. The CDR3 DNA is TGCGCCAGCAGCTCCCAAATCCAGGATACGCAGTATTTT.

For this clone: This specimen includes other DNA sequences encoding the same CDR3. The gene calls are TRBV5-1 and TRBJ2-1; no firm D call. The CDR3 runs 15 residues. V lost 0 bases to trimming and J lost 0 bases, with 7 bases between them. The germline V gene encodes CDR1 SGHRS and CDR2 YFSETQ. The CDR3 DNA sequence: TGCGCCAGCAGCTTGGAGGCAGGCTCCTACAATGAGCAGTTCTTC. Protein sequence: CASSLEAGSYNEQFF.

The chain uses TRBV7-3 and TRBJ1-1; D gene uncertain. The V gene lost 1 base and the J gene lost 4 bases, with 10 bases spanning the gap. There are 14 residues in the CDR3. Per germline, CDR1 SGHTA and CDR2 FQGTGA. This CDR3 is CASSLRASSTEAFF. The CDR3 nucleotides are TGTGCCAGCAGCTTAAGGGCCTCGAGCACTGAAGCTTTCTTT.

In this sample, this clone turned up once. This chain joins TRBV28 and TRBJ2-6; 8 nucleotides line up with TRBD1. The CDR3 extends over 18 amino acids. The J segment lost 0 bases and the V segment lost 0 bases, leaving 4 bases of the junction unmatched. Germline values: CDR1 MDHEN, CDR2 SYDVKM. CDR3 DNA sequence: TGTGCCAGCAGTTTATGGGGTGACAGGGGCTCTGGGGCCAACGTCCTGACTTTC. It codes for CASSLWGDRGSGANVLTF. The entire variable domain, with the rest obtained from reference TRBV28 and TRBJ2-6, is as follows: DVKVTQSSRYLVKRTGEKVFLECVQDMDHENMFWYRQDPGLGLRLIYFSYDVKMKEKGDIPEGYSVSREKKERFSLILESASTNQTSMYLCASSLWGDRGSGANVLTFGAGSRLTVL.

The J gene is TRBJ2-5, the V gene TRBV2, with D perhaps matching TRBD1 (6 bases). From germline, CDR1 is SNHLY and CDR2 FYNNEI. The CDR3 consists of 14 residues. V dropped 7 bases and J dropped 1 base, with 13 bases sitting between them. The CDR3 nucleotides read TGTGCCAGCACCCCTCGACAGGTCCAAGAGACCCAGTACTTC. It is translated as CASTPRQVQETQYF.